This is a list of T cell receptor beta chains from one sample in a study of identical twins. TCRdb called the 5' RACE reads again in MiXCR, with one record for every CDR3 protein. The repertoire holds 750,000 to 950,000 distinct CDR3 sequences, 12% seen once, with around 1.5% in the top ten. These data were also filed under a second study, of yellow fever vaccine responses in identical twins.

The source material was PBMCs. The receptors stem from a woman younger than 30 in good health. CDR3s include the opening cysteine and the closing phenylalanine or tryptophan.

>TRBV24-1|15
CATSDSGTITDTQYF
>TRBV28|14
CASSADWTHYEQYF
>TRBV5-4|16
CASSFVVGTSYNEQFF
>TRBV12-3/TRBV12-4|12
CASSLVITELFF
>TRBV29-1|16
CSVEGHIERNYNEQFF
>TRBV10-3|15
CAISESTTIRGEQYF
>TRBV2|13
CASSEFQGNEQFF
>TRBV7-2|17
CASSQSWAGAGYNEQFF
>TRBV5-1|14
CASSLTSGSYEQYF
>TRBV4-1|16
CASSQEGGVNTGELFF
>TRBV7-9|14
CASSLEPDSKTQYF
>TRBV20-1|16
CSARGPAGGSTGELFF
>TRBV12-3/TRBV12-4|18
CASSPRVLAGGPGNIQYF
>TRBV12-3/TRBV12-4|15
CASSLALAGRGTQYF
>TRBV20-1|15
CSAREWLAGGETQYF
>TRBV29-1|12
CSVGGARAEAFF
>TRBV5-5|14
CASSLVISAYEQYF
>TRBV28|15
CASSQASGSVYTQYF
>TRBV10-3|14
CAITSQSSVAEAFF
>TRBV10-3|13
CAISPSGNNEQFF
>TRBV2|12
CASNRAEGEAFF
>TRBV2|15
CASSAESQGGQPQHF
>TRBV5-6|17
CASSFSWVLADTDTQYF
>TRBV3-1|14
CASSPSGFPHEQFF
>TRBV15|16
CATSRRGAGARNEQFF
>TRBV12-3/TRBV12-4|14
CASSLTTGNQPQHF
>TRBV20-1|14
CSASRSSGANVLTF
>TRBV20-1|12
CSLGRNQETQYF
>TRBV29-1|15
CSVKTRELSSYEQYF
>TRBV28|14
CASRFLAAWGEQYF
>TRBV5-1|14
CASSSSGTGNEQFF
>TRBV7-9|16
CASSLVGRGTPETQYF
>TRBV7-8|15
CASSLGRSGNNEQFF
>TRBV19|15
CASSLRRGPNYGYTF
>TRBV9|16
CASSAGTSGDTDTQYF
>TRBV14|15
CASSQVLPNTGELFF
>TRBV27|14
CASSFQAYQETQYF
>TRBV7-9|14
CASSRGQLNSPLHF
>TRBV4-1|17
CASSQGLVGAPYNEQFF
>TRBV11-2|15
CASSNTRGRADTQYF
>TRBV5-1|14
CASAGGGINEKLFF
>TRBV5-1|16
CASRPFISGPRDTQYF
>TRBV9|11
CASSARHGYTF
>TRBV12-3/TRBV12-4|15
CASSLGGTGGQEQYF
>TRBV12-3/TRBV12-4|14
CASSLGRTYQPQHF
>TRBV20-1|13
CSARASGGHEQFF
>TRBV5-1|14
CASSFGQRGNEQFF
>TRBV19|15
CASSHLGTGFTEAFF
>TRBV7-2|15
CASSSPSGVRSEQFF
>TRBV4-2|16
CASSQDRQGTYNEQFF
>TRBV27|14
CASSGDRGMAEAFF
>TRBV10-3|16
CAISESSGGRTDTQYF
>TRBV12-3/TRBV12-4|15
CASSYRTSGGNEQFF
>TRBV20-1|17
CSARGLEGVRRNNEQFF
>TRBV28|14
CASLRDTNVGTQYF